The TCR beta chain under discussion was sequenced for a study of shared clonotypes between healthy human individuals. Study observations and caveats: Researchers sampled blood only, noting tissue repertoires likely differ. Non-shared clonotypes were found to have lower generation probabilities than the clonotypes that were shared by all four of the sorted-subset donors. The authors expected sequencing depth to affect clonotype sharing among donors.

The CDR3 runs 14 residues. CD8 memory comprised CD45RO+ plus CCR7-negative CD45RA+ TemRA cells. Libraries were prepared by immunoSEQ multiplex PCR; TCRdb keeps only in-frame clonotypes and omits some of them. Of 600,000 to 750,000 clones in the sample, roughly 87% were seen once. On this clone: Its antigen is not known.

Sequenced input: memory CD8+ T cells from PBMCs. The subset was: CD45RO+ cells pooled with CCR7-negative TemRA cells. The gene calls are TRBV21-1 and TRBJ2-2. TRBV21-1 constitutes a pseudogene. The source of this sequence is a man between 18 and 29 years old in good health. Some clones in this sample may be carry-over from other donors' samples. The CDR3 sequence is CASSKVGNTGELFF. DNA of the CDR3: TGTGCCAGCAGCAAAGTGGGGAACACCGGGGAGCTGTTTTTT.